The next 3 T cell receptor beta chains were all read from a single sample in a study of blood T cell repertoires in COVID-19. Assay: immunoSEQ multiplex PCR; the TCRdb copy retains only in-frame clones and omits some. The sample includes hundreds of thousands of clones, about nine tenths of them seen just once. The sequenced sample consisted of PBMCs or T cells enriched from blood (not recorded which). The receptor source for this set is a woman in her forties or fifties who had been exposed to COVID-19.

This clone was detected once. V and J are TRBV27 and TRBJ2-7; tentative D call: TRBD1 (5 bases). This CDR3 is built from 15 residues. Germline CDR1 is MNHEY and CDR2 is SMNVEV (reference sequence). V dropped 5 bases and J dropped 0 bases, with 14 bases sitting between them. CDR3 in DNA: TGTGCCAGCAGTCTACTTTCGACAGTCTCCTACGAGCAGTACTTC. It encodes CASSLLSTVSYEQYF.

The chain combines TRBV19 with TRBJ1-1; D remains unclear. The V and J ends lost 3 bases and 1 base respectively, with 6 bases between them. The CDR3 has 13 amino acids. Germline V gene lookup returns CDR1 LNHDA and CDR2 SQIVND (reference sequence). The chain's CDR3 is CASSILANTEAFF. The DNA of the CDR3 is TGTGCCAGTAGTATCTTGGCGAACACTGAAGCTTTCTTT.

The V gene is TRBV27, the J gene TRBJ2-7; TRBD2 matches 12 bases. CDR1 is MNHEY, CDR2 SMNVEV, per germline (reference sequence). CDR3 size: 15 residues. V trimming: 2 bases; J trimming: 3 bases; junction bases outside the gene matches: 2. The CDR3 DNA is TGTGCCAGCAGTTTAACTAGCGGGGGGTTCTACGAGCAGTACTTC. Translating it yields CASSLTSGGFYEQYF.